The clone carrying this TCR beta chain has ten or more counts. This sample was taken from a study of low-dose radiotherapy and immunotherapy resistance in tumors. Study information: Once cycle 1 day 1 began, patients took oral aspirin 300 mg daily for four cycles.

This sample's time point: after trial treatment. As to treatment: LDRT plus nivolumab, ipilimumab, low-dose cyclophosphamide and aspirin (RACIN trial). Tumors of eligible patients were advanced, solid and lacking tumor-infiltrating lymphocytes. Alpha and beta chains were covered, as first-strand cDNA relied on TRAV- and TRBV-specific primers. The authors amplified TCRs for 15 to 25 PCR cycles with a constant-region primer and a V-primer adapter. TCRdb re-derived calls from the reads in MiXCR, one entry per CDR3 protein. Of 75,000 to 95,000 distinct CDR3 sequences detected, around a fifth appear once; the ten largest clones hold roughly 13%. The sequencing used PBMCs, collected after low-dose radiotherapy plus immunotherapy. The sequence derives from a female donor with ovarian cancer.

The CDR3 here is CASSQEGLRGGYNEQFF. The DNA of the CDR3 is TGTGCCAGCAGCCAAGAGGGACTACGGGGGGGATACAATGAGCAGTTCTTC. The rearrangement uses TRBV4-2 and TRBJ2-1; TRBD2 aligns across 8 bases. This CDR3 is built from 17 residues. The V and J ends lost 0 bases and 4 bases, in that order; junction bases with no gene match: 8. Looked up from germline, CDR1 is LGHNA and CDR2 is YNFKEQ.